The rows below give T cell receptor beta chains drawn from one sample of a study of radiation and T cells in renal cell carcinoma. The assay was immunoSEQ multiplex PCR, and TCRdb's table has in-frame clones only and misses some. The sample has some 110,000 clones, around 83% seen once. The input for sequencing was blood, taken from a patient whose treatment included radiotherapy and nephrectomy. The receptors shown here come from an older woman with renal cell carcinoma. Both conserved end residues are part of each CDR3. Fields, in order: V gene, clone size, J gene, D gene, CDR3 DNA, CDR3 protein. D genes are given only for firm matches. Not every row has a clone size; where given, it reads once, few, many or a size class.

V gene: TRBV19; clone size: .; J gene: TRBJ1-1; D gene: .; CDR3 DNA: TGTGCCAGTAGTATAACACCATACATGAACACTGAAGCTTTCTTT; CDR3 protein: CASSITPYMNTEAFF
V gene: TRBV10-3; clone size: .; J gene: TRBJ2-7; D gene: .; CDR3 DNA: TGTGCCATCAGCGGAGGTGAGGGCTCCGGTGAGCAGTACTTC; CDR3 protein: CAISGGEGSGEQYF
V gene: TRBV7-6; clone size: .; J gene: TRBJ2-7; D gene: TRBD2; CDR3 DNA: TGTGCCAGCAGCTTAGCGGGAGGGTCGCTGTACTTC; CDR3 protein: CASSLAGGSLYF
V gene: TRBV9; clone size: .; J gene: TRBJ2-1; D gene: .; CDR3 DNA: TGTGCCAGCAGCGTAGATCCAGGGGAAGGGAATGAGCAGTTCTTC; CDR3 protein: CASSVDPGEGNEQFF
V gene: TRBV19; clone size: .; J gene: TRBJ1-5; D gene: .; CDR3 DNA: TGTGCCAGTAGTATCGGGAGAAGGAGCAATCAGCCCCAGCATTTT; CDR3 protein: CASSIGRRSNQPQHF
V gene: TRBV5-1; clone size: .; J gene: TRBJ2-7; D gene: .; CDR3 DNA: TGCGCCAGCAGCTTGGAACTTTCCTACGAGCAGTACTTC; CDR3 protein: CASSLELSYEQYF
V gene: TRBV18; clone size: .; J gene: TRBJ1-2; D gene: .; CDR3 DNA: TGTGCCAGCTCACCACTCCGGGACACCGAGACCTACACCTTC; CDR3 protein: CASSPLRDTETYTF
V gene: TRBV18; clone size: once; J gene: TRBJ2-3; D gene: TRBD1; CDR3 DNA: TGTGCCAGCTTAAGGACAGGGATGACAGATACGCAGTATTTT; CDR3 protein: CASLRTGMTDTQYF
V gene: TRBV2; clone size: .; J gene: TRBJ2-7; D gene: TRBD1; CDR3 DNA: TGTGCCAGCTCCGGGACAGGAATTTACGAGCAGTACTTC; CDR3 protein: CASSGTGIYEQYF
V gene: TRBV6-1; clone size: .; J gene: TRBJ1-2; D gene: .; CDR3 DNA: TGTGCCAGCACCCTCGGGCAGGGGATGTCCTATGGCTACACCTTC; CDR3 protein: CASTLGQGMSYGYTF
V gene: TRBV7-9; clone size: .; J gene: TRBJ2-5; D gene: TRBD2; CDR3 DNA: TGTGCCAGCTCGAGGGGCGGGGGGCTCCAAGAGACCCAGTACTTC; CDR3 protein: CASSRGGGLQETQYF
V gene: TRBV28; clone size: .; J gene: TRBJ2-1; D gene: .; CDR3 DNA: TGTGCCAGCAGTTTGGGTCGGAGAATCTACAATGAGCAGTTCTTC; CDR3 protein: CASSLGRRIYNEQFF
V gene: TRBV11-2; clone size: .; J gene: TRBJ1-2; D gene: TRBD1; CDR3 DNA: TGTGCCAGCAGCTTAGCGACAGGGGGCTCCCTCACCTTC; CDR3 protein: CASSLATGGSLTF
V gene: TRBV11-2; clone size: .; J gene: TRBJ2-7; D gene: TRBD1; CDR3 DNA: TGTGCCAGCAGCTCCCGGGACAGATTATACTACGAGCAGTACTTC; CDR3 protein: CASSSRDRLYYEQYF
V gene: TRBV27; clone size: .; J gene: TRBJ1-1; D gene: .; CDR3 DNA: TGTGCCAGCAGTTTATCGGGCAGCATGAACACTGAAGCTTTCTTT; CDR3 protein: CASSLSGSMNTEAFF
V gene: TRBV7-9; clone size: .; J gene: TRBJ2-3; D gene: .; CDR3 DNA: TGTGCCAGCAGCACTCAGGTGGAGGAACTGTCGGGCGATACGCAGTATTTT; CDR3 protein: CASSTQVEELSGDTQYF
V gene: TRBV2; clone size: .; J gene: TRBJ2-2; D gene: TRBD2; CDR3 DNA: TGTGCCAGCAGGGTTAGCGGGGTCGGGTCCGGGGAGCTGTTTTTT; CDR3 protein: CASRVSGVGSGELFF
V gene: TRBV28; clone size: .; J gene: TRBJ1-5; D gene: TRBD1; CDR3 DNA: TGTGCCAGCAGCACTCTCGACAGGGGCTATCAGCCCCAGCATTTT; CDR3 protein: CASSTLDRGYQPQHF
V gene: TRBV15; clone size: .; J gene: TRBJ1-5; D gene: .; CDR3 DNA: TGTGCCACCAGCAGAAGGACCGGAGGGAATCAGCCCCAGCATTTT; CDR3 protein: CATSRRTGGNQPQHF
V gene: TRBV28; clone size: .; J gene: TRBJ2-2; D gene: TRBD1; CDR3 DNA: TGTGCCAGCACTTTTAAGGGACAGGGGAACACCGGGGAGCTGTTTTTT; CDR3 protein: CASTFKGQGNTGELFF
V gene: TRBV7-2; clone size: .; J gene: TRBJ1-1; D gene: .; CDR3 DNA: TGTGCCAGCAGCTCTTGGACTCGACCTTACACTGAAGCTTTCTTT; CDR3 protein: CASSSWTRPYTEAFF
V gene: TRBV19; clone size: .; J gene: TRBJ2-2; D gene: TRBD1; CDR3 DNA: TGTGCCAGCGCCATCGGGACAGTAAACACCGGGGAGCTGTTTTTT; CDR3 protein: CASAIGTVNTGELFF
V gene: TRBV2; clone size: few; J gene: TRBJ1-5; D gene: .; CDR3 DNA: TGTGCCAGCAAGCAGGAACCGGGGCAGCCCCAGCATTTT; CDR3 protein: CASKQEPGQPQHF
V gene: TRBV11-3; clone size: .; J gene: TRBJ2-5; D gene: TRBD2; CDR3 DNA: TGTGCCAGCAGCGCCTCGGGACTAGCGGGGGGAGAGACCCAGTACTTC; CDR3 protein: CASSASGLAGGETQYF
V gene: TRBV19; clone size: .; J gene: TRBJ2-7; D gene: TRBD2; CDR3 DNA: TGTGCCAGTAGTATGGCCGGGACTAGCTCGAACGAGCAGTACTTC; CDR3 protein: CASSMAGTSSNEQYF
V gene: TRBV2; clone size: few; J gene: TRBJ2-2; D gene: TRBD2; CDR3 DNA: TGTGCCAGCAGTGAAATCGTAGCGGGAGCATCCGGGGAGCTGTTTTTT; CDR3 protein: CASSEIVAGASGELFF
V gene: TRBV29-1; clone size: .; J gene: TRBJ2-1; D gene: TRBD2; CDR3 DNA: TGCAGCGTTGTTCCCAGCGGGGGGTGGGATGAGCAGTTCTTC; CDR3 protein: CSVVPSGGWDEQFF
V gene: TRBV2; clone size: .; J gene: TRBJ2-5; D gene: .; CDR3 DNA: TGTGCCCGCGACCTCACACGCTACCAAGAGACCCAGTACTTC; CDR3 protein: CARDLTRYQETQYF
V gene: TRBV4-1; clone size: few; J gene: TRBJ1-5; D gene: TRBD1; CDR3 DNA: TGCGCCAGCAGCCGGTTGACAGGGGGGGAACAGCCCCAGCATTTT; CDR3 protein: CASSRLTGGEQPQHF
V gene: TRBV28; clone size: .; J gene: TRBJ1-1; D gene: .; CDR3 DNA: TGTGCCAGCAGTTTTGGGGGCGGCGGGAACACTGAAGCTTTCTTT; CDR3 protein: CASSFGGGGNTEAFF
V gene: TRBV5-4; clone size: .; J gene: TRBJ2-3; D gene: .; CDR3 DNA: TGTGCCAGCAGGGGTCTTAGCGGAGAGAGCACAGATACGCAGTATTTT; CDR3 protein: CASRGLSGESTDTQYF
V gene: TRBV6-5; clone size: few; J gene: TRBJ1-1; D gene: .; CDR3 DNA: TGTGCCAGCAGCTCCCCCGACACTGAAGCTTTCTTT; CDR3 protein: CASSSPDTEAFF
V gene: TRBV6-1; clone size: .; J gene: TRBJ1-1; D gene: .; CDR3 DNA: TGTGCCAGCAGTCGGGGCACTGAAGCTTTCTTT; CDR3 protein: CASSRGTEAFF
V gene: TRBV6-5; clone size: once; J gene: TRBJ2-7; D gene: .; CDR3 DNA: TGTGCCAGCAGTACCGGGCTGGGGTCAGAGGAGCAGTACTTC; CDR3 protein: CASSTGLGSEEQYF
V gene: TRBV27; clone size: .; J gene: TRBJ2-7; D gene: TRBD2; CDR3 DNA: TGTGCCAGCGGAATCGCGGGACTAGCGGAGAAAAAGTCCTACGAGCAGTACTTC; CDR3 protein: CASGIAGLAEKKSYEQYF
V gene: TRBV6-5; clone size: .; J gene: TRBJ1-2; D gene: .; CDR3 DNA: TGTGCCAGCAGCCGGGGGACGGTGAACTATGGCTACACCTTC; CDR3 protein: CASSRGTVNYGYTF
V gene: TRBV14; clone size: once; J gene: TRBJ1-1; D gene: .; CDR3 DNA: TGTGCCAGCAGCCATACCCGATGGGGGGCAAGTCGACCTCTGAACACTGAAGCTTTCTTT; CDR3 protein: CASSHTRWGASRPLNTEAFF
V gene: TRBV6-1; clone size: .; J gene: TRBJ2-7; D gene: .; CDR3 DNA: TGTGCCAGCAGTGAAGGGCCCACGGAGCAGTACTTC; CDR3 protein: CASSEGPTEQYF
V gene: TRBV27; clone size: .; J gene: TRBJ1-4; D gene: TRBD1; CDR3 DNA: TGTGCCAGCAGTTTATCAATCCCCGGGACAGCCCTTAATGAAAAACTGTTTTTT; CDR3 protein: CASSLSIPGTALNEKLFF
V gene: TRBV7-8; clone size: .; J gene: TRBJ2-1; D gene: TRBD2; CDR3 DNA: TGTGCCAGCAGCTTCGTGGGGACTAGCGGGAGGGCGGGATACAATGAGCAGTTCTTC; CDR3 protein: CASSFVGTSGRAGYNEQFF
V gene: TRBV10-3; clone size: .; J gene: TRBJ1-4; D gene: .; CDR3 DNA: TGTGCCATCAGTGAGAACCTTCCACTGACGCCCAATAGGACAACTAATGAAAAACTGTTTTTT; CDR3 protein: CAISENLPLTPNRTTNEKLFF
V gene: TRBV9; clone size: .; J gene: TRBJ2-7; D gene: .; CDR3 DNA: TGTGCCAGCAGCAGGGGCGGAGGCTCCTACGAGCAGTACTTC; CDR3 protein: CASSRGGGSYEQYF
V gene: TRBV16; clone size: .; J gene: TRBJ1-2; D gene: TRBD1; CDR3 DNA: TGTGCCAGCAGCCCCCCCCGCAGGGGGCTGGACTATGGCTACACCTTC; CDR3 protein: CASSPPRRGLDYGYTF